This T cell receptor beta chain comes out of a study of blood T cell repertoires in COVID-19. Background on the study: Both acute and convalescent COVID-19 samples were obtained from the United States, Italy and Spain.

The table came from immunoSEQ multiplex PCR; TCRdb's copy has only in-frame clones and leaves some out. This sample has over 90,000 clones, with 80% to 90% found just once. V was clipped by 4 bases and J by 2 bases; unmatched bases: 6. Germline V gene data show CDR1 as SGHNT and CDR2 as YYREEE (reference sequence). This CDR3 has 17 residues. The source is a woman aged 55-70 years with acute or convalescent COVID-19. Sequences were obtained from peripheral blood. This chain links TRBV5-4 with TRBJ2-1; TRBD2 agrees at 13 bases. The CDR3 nucleotides are TGTGCCAGCAGCACCGGGACTAGCGGGGCTACCTACAATGAGCAGTTCTTC. Translated, it gives CASSTGTSGATYNEQFF. The full variable domain, rest sourced from reference TRBV5-4 and TRBJ2-1, is ETGVTQSPTHLIKTRGQQVTLRCSSQSGHNTVSWYQQALGQGPQFIFQYYREEENGRGNFPPRFSGLQFPNYSSELNVNALELDDSALYLCASSTGTSGATYNEQFFGPGTRLTVL.